Given below is one T cell receptor (beta chain) in context. Antigen unknown. These data come from a study of T cell responses to AZD1222 COVID-19 vaccine. Sequencing was performed with immunoSEQ multiplex PCR; in TCRdb, only in-frame clones are kept and a portion is missing. The sample lists roughly 90,000 clones, 86% occurring once. Findings of the study overall: Seropositive at baseline were only a handful of AZD1222 recipients.

Trimming removed 1 base at V and 0 bases at J, with 9 bases between. The CDR3 length is 16 residues. The germline CDR1 and CDR2 sequences are SGHVS and FNYEAQ. The chain combines TRBV7-6 with TRBJ2-2; either TRBD1 or TRBD2 may supply D (5 bases each). The sequence came from an adult in good health. The input for sequencing was peripheral blood, taken on day 0 of AZD1222 vaccination. Here the CDR3 DNA reads TGTGCCAGCAGCTTAGTGAGGGGCGCGAACACCGGGGAGCTGTTTTTT. Encoded protein: CASSLVRGANTGELFF.